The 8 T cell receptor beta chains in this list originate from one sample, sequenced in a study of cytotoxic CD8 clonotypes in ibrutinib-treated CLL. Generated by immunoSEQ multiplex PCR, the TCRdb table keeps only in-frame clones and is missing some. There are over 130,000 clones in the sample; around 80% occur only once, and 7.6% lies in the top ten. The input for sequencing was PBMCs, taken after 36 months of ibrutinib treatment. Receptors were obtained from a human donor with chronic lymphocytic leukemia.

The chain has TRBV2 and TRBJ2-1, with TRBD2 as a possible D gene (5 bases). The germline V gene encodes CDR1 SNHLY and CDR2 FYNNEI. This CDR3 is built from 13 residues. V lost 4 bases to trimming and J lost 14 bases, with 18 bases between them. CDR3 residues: CASSASGRGWKFF. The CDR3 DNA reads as TGTGCCAGCAGTGCCAGCGGTCGGGGTTGGAAGTTCTTC.

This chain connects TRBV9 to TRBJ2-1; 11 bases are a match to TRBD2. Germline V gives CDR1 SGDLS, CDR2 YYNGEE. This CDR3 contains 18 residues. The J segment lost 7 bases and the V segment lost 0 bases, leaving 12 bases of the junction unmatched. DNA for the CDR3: TGTGCCAGCAGCGTAGGTGAAGGTAGCGGGGGGGCATGGAATGAGCAGTTCTTC. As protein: CASSVGEGSGGAWNEQFF.

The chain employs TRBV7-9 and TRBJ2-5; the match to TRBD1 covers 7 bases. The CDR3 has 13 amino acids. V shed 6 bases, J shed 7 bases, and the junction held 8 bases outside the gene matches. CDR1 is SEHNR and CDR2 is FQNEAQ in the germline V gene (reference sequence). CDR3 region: CASSRTGGGTQYF. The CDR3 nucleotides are TGTGCCAGCAGTCGGACAGGAGGTGGGACCCAGTACTTC.

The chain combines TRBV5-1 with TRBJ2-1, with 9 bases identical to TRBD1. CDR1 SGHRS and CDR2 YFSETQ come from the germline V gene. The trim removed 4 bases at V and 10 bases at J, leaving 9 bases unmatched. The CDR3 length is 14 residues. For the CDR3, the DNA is TGCGCCAGCAGCCACGGGACAGGGACAGAGGAGCAGTTCTTC. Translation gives CASSHGTGTEEQFF. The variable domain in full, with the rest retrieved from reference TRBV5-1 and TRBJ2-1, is KAGVTQTPRYLIKTRGQQVTLSCSPISGHRSVSWYQQTPGQGLQFLFEYFSETQRNKGNFPGRFSGRQFSNSRSEMNVSTLELGDSALYLCASSHGTGTEEQFFGPGTRLTVL.

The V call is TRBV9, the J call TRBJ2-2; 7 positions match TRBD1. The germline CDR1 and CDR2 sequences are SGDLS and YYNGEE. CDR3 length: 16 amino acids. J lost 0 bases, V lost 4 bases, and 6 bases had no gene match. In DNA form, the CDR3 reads TGTGCCAGCAGCTTTGCCGGGACAGCGAACACCGGGGAGCTGTTTTTT. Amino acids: CASSFAGTANTGELFF. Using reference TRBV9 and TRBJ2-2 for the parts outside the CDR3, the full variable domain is DSGVTQTPKHLITATGQRVTLRCSPRSGDLSVYWYQQSLDQGLQFLIQYYNGEERAKGNILERFSAQQFPDLHSELNLSSLELGDSALYFCASSFAGTANTGELFFGEGSRLTVL.

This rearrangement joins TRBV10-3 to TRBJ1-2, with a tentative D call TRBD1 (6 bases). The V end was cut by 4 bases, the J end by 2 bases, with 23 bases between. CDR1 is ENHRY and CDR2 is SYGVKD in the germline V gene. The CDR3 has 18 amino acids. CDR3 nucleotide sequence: TGTGCCATCAGTGTCTTGGGGACATCCTCACCCCCAAACTATGGCTACACCTTC. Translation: CAISVLGTSSPPNYGYTF.

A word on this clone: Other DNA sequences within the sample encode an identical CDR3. This chain's CDR3 is CASSPYSGPDGSPLHF. CDR3 bases: TGTGCCAGCTCACCATATTCTGGCCCGGATGGTTCACCCCTCCACTTT. This chain links TRBV18 with TRBJ1-6; D is uncertain. Germline assignment: CDR1 KGHSH and CDR2 LQKENI. Trimming removed 2 bases from V and 9 bases from J, with 17 bases in between. The CDR3 is 16 amino acids.

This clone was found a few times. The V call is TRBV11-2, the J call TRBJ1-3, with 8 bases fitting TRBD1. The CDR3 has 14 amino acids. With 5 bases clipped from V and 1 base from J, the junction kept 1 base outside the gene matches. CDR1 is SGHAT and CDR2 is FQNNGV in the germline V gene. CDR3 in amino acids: CASSRTGSGNTIYF. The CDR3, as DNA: TGTGCCAGCAGCCGGACAGGGTCTGGAAACACCATATATTTT.